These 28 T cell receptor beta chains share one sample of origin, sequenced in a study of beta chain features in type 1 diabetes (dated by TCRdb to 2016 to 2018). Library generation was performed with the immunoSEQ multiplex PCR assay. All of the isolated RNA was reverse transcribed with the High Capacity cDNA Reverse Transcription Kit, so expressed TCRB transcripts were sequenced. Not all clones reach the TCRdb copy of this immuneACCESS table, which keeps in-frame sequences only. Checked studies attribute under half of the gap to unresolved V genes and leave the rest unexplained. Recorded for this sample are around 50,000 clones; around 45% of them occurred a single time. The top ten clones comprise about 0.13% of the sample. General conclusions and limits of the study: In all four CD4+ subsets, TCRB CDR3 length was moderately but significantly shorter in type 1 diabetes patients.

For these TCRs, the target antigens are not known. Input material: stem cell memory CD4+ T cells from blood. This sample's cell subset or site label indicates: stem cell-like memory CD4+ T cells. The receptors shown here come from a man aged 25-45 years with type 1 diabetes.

The CDR3 coding sequence is TGTGCCAGCAGCCAAGTAGGACTACCAAACTACGAGCAGTACTTC. This sequence encodes CASSQVGLPNYEQYF. This chain joins TRBV4-2 and TRBJ2-7, with a possible D match to TRBD2 (6 bases). CDR1 LGHNA and CDR2 YNFKEQ come from the germline V gene. The CDR3 length is 15 residues. V shed 1 base and J shed 3 bases, with 13 bases lying between them.

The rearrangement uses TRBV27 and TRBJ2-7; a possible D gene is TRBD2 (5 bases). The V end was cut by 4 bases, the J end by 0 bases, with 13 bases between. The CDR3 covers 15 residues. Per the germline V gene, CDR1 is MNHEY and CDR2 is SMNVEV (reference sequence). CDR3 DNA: TGTGCCAGCAGTTACGGGGTCGGGTCCTCCTACGAGCAGTACTTC. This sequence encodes CASSYGVGSSYEQYF.

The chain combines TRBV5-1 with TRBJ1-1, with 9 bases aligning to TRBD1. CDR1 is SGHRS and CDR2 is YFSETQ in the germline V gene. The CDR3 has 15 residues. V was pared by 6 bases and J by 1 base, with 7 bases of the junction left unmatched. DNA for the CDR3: TGCGCCAGCACCGATTTGGGACAGGGGAACACTGAAGCTTTCTTT. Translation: CASTDLGQGNTEAFF. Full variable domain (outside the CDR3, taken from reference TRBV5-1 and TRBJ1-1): KAGVTQTPRYLIKTRGQQVTLSCSPISGHRSVSWYQQTPGQGLQFLFEYFSETQRNKGNFPGRFSGRQFSNSRSEMNVSTLELGDSALYLCASTDLGQGNTEAFFGQGTRLTVV.

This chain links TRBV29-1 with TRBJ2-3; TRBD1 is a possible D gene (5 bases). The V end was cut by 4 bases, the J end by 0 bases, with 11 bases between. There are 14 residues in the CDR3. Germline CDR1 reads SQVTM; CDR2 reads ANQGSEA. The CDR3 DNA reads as TGCAGCGTTGCGAAGGGGATTAGCACAGATACGCAGTATTTT. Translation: CSVAKGISTDTQYF.

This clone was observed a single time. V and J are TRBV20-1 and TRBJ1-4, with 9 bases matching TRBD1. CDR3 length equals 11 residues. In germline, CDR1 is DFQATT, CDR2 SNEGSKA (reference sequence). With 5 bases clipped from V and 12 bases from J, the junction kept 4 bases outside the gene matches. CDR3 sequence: CSASDRGELFF. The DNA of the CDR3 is TGCAGTGCTTCGGACAGGGGAGAACTGTTTTTT.

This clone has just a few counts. CDR3 protein: CASSLGQGRGNIQYF. CDR3 bases: TGTGCCAGCAGTCTGGGACAGGGGCGAGGAAACATTCAGTACTTC. The V and J genes are TRBV6-6 and TRBJ2-4; TRBD1 matches 10 bases. The ends lost 5 bases at V and 6 bases at J; junction bases unmatched: 7. CDR1 and CDR2 (germline): MNHNY, SVGAGI (reference sequence). The CDR3 has 15 amino acids.

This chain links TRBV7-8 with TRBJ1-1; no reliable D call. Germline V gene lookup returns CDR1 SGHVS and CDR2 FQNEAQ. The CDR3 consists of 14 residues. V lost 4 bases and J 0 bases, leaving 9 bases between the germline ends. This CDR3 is CASSSLAMNTEAFF. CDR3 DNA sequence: TGTGCCAGCAGCTCCTTAGCCATGAACACTGAAGCTTTCTTT.

The CDR3 protein is CASSPRGGASGKRDEQFF. The CDR3 nucleotides are TGTGCCAGCAGCCCCCGAGGGGGGGCTAGCGGGAAGCGGGATGAGCAGTTCTTC. The V call is TRBV4-2, the J call TRBJ2-1; TRBD2 matches at 9 bases. Germline V gives CDR1 LGHNA, CDR2 YNFKEQ. This CDR3 spans 18 amino acids. The V gene end was trimmed by 4 bases and the J gene end by 8 bases; junction bases not matched to a gene: 18.

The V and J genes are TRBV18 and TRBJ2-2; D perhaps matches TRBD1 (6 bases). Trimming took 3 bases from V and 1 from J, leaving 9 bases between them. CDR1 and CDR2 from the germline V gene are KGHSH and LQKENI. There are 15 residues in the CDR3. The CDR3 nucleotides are TGTGCCAGCTCACCCCAGGGGTTGAACACCGGGGAGCTGTTTTTT. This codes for CASSPQGLNTGELFF.

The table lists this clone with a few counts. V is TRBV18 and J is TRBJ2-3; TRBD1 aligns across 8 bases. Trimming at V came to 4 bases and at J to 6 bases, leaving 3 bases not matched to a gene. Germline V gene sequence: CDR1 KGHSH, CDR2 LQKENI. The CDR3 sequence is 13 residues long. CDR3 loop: CASSQRQGDTQYF. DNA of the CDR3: TGTGCCAGCTCACAAAGACAGGGGGATACGCAGTATTTT.

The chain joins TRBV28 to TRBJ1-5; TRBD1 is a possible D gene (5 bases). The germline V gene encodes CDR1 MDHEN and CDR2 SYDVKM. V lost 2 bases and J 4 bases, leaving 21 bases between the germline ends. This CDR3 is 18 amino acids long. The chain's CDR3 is CASSLGAWGRVRNQPQHF. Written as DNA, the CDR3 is TGTGCCAGCAGTTTAGGAGCTTGGGGGAGGGTAAGGAATCAGCCCCAGCATTTT.

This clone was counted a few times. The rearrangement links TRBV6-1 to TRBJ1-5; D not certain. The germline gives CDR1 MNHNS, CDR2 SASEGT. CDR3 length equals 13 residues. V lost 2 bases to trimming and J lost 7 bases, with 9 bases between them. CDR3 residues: CASSELSRQPQHF. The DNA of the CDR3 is TGTGCCAGCAGTGAATTGAGTCGACAGCCCCAGCATTTT.

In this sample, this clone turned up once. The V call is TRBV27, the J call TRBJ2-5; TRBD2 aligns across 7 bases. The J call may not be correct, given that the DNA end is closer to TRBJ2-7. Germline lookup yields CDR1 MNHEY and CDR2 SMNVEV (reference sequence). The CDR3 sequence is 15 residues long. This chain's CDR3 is CASSPGLVSSYEQYF. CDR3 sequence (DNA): TGTGCCAGCAGTCCTGGACTAGTAAGCTCCTACGAGCAGTACTTC.

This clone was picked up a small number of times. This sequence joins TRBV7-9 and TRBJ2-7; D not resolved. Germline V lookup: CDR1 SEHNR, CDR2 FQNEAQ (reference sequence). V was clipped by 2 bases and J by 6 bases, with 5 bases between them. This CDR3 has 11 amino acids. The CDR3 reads CASSLSSEQYF. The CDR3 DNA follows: TGTGCCAGCAGCTTATCGAGCGAGCAGTACTTC.

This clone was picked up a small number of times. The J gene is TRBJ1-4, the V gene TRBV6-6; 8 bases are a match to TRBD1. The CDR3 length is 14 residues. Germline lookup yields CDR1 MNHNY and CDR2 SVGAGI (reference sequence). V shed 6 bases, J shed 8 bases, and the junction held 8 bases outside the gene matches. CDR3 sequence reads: CASSIGQGGEKLFF. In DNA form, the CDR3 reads TGTGCCAGCAGCATAGGACAGGGTGGAGAAAAACTGTTTTTT.

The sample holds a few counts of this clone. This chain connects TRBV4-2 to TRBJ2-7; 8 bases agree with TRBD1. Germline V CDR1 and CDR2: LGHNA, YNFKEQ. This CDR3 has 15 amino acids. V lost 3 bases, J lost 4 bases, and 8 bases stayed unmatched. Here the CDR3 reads CASSQGTGVLYEQYF. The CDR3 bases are TGTGCCAGCAGCCAGGGGACAGGAGTTCTTTACGAGCAGTACTTC.

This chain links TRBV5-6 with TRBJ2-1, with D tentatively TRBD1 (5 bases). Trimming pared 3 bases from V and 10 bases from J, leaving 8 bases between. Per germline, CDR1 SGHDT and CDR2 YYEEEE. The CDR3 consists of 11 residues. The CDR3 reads CASSSPGEQFF. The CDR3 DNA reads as TGTGCCAGCAGCTCCCCAGGGGAGCAGTTCTTC.

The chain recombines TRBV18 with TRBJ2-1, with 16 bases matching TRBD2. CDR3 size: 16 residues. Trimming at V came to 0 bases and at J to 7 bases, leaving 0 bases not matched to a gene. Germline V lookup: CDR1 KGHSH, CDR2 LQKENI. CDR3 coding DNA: TGTGCCAGCTCACCACCGGGACTAGCGGGAGGGAATGAGCAGTTCTTC. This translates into CASSPPGLAGGNEQFF.

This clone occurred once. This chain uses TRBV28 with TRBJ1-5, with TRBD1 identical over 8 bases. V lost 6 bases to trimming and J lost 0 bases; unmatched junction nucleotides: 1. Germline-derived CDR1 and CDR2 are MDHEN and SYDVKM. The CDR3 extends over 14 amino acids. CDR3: CASRQGGSNQPQHF. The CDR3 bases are TGTGCCAGCAGACAGGGGGGTAGCAATCAGCCCCAGCATTTT.

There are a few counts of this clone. CDR3 sequence: CASSIAQDNEQFF. In DNA, the CDR3 is TGTGCCAGTAGTATAGCCCAGGACAATGAGCAGTTCTTC. This chain uses TRBV19 with TRBJ2-1; D unresolved. The CDR3 length is 13 residues. Looked up from germline, CDR1 is LNHDA and CDR2 is SQIVND (reference sequence). V was clipped by 1 base and J by 5 bases, with 6 bases between them.

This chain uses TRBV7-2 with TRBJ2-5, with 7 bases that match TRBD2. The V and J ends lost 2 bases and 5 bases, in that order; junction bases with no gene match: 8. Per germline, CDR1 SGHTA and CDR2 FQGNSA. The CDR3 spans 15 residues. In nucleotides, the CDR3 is TGTGCCAGCAGCTTAATGGGAGGGCTTCAGGAGACCCAGTACTTC. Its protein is CASSLMGGLQETQYF.

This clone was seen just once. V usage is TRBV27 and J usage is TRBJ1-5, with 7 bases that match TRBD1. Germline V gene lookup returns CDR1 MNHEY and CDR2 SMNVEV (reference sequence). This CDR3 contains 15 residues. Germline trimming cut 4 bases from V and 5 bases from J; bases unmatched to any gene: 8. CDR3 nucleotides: TGTGCCAGCAGTTCAACACAGGGGTGGCATCAGCCCCAGCATTTT. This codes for CASSSTQGWHQPQHF.

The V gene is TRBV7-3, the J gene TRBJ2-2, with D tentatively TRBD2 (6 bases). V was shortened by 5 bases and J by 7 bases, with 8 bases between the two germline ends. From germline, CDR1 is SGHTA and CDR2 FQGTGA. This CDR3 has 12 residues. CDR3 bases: TGTGCCAGCAGCCCCGGGGGCGGGGAGCTGTTTTTT. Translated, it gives CASSPGGGELFF.

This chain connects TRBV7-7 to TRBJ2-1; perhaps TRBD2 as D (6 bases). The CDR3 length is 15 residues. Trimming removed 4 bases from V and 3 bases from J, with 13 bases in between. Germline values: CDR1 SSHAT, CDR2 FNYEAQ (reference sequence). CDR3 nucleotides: TGTGCCAGCAGCTCCGCGCCGGGACTCTACAATGAGCAGTTCTTC. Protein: CASSSAPGLYNEQFF.

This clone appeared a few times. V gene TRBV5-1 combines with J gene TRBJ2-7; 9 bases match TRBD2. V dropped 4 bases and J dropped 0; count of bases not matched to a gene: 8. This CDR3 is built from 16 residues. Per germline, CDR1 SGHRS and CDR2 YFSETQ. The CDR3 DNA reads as TGCGCCAGCAGCCAGGGTCCTAGCGGGATCTCCTACGAGCAGTACTTC. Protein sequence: CASSQGPSGISYEQYF.

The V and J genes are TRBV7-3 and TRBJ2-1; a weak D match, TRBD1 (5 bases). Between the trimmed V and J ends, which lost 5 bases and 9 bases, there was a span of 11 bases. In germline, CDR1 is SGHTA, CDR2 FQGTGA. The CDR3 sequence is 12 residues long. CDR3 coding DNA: TGTGCCAGCAGCAATGCTAGGGGTGAGCAGTTCTTC. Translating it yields CASSNARGEQFF.

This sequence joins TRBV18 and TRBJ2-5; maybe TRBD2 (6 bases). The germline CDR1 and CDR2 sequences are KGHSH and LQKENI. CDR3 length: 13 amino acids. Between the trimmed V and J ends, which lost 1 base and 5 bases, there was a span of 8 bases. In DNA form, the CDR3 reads TGTGCCAGCTCACCACGGAGGGATGAGACCCAGTACTTC. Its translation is CASSPRRDETQYF.

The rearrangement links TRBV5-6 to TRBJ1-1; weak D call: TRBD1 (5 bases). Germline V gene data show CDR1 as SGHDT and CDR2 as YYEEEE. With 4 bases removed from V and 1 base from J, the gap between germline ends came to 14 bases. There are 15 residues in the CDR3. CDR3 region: CASSPVGRKNTEAFF. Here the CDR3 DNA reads TGTGCCAGCAGCCCCGTGGGGCGAAAGAACACTGAAGCTTTCTTT.